The 26 T cell receptor beta chains below all came from one sample that was sequenced in a study of blood T cell repertoires in COVID-19 (dated by TCRdb to the early 2020s). The library came from the immunoSEQ multiplex PCR assay. Drawn from immuneACCESS, this table holds only the in-frame rearrangements with V and J called that TCRdb kept. Clones are partly lost; checked studies trace under half to an unresolved V gene and leave the rest unexplained. The sample has roughly 130,000 clones on record, just under 85% of them singletons. Roughly 15% of the sample is taken by the ten largest. Sample: peripheral blood. The receptor source for this set is a woman between 45 and 60 years old with acute or convalescent COVID-19.

This clone was counted a single time. The chain links TRBV3-1 (or the pseudogene TRBV3-2) to TRBJ1-5; maybe TRBD1 (6 bases). Germline CDR1 LGHDT, CDR2 YNNKEL (reference sequence). There are 14 residues in the CDR3. V was cut by 6 bases and J by 5 bases, with 14 bases left in between. In nucleotides, the CDR3 is TGTGCCAGCAGTCCCGGGACATCGGATCAGCCCCAGCATTTT. The encoded protein is CASSPGTSDQPQHF.

The chain links TRBV19 to TRBJ1-2; D call uncertain. Between the trimmed V and J ends, which lost 5 bases and 11 bases, there was a span of 12 bases. Looked up from germline, CDR1 is LNHDA and CDR2 is SQIVND (reference sequence). The CDR3 loop spans 11 amino acids. The CDR3 coding sequence is TGTGCCAGTAGTCAGTCCCCGGGGTACACCTTC. Translating gives CASSQSPGYTF. Complete variable domain (other parts from reference TRBV19 and TRBJ1-2): DGGITQSPKYLFRKEGQNVTLSCEQNLNHDAMYWYRQDPGQGLRLIYYSQIVNDFQKGDIAEGYSVSREKKESFPLTVTSAQKNPTAFYLCASSQSPGYTFGSGTRLTVV.

This chain connects TRBV2 to TRBJ2-7; 7 positions match TRBD1. Trimming at V came to 2 bases and at J to 6 bases, leaving 4 bases not matched to a gene. Germline CDR1 and CDR2: SNHLY and FYNNEI. CDR3 size: 13 residues. The CDR3, as DNA: TGTGCCAGCAGTGAAAGGGGGACAGTCGAGCAGTACTTC. Translating it yields CASSERGTVEQYF.

This rearrangement joins TRBV9 to TRBJ1-4, with D maybe TRBD1 (5 bases). The CDR3 loop spans 14 amino acids. From germline, CDR1 is SGDLS and CDR2 YYNGEE. V lost 3 bases and J lost 7, with 13 bases in between. The CDR3 protein is CASSGRGGSEKLFF. The DNA of the CDR3 is TGTGCCAGCAGCGGAAGGGGAGGGAGTGAAAAACTGTTTTTT.

This clone was seen a handful of times. CDR3 protein: CASSDDRGSNQPQHF. In nucleotides, the CDR3 is TGTGCCAGCAGCGACGACAGGGGAAGCAATCAGCCCCAGCATTTT. V and J are TRBV2 and TRBJ1-5; 8 nucleotides line up with TRBD1. The J segment lost 1 base and the V segment lost 6 bases, leaving 5 bases of the junction unmatched. This CDR3 has 15 residues. The germline CDR1 and CDR2 sequences are SNHLY and FYNNEI.

The gene calls are TRBV15 and TRBJ1-5, with TRBD1 matching 9 bases. Germline V gene lookup returns CDR1 LNHNV and CDR2 YYDKDF (reference sequence). V gave up 1 base and J gave up 11 bases; unmatched junction bases: 15. The CDR3 loop spans 17 amino acids. The CDR3 DNA sequence: TGTGCCACCAGCAGAGGAGCGGGACAGGGATTTCCAGGGGCCCAGCATTTT. It specifies CATSRGAGQGFPGAQHF.

The gene calls are TRBV5-1 and TRBJ1-1; 9 positions match TRBD1. V lost 4 bases and J lost 4; bases outside the gene matches: 8. This CDR3 is 15 amino acids long. From germline, CDR1 is SGHRS and CDR2 YFSETQ. The CDR3 reads CASSKIPGQGTEAFF. The CDR3 nucleotides are TGCGCCAGCAGCAAGATACCGGGACAGGGCACTGAAGCTTTCTTT.

The V and J genes are TRBV18 and TRBJ1-1; D not certain. Germline V gene data show CDR1 as KGHSH and CDR2 as LQKENI. Trimming cost V 3 bases and J 5 bases, with 7 bases left between them. This CDR3 contains 12 residues. This CDR3 reads CASSPERTEAFF. CDR3 DNA: TGTGCCAGCTCACCGGAGAGGACTGAAGCTTTCTTT.

The chain couples TRBV27 to TRBJ1-2; perhaps TRBD1 as D (5 bases). The germline V and J ends were trimmed by 5 bases and 8 bases, with 27 bases remaining between them. The CDR3 length is 17 residues. Looked up from germline, CDR1 is MNHEY and CDR2 is SMNVEV (reference sequence). The CDR3 is CASSLLGVTGHEKGYTF. Here the CDR3 DNA reads TGTGCCAGCAGTCTATTGGGCGTTACAGGACATGAAAAGGGCTACACCTTC.

This clone has a handful of counts. The chain combines TRBV19 with TRBJ2-1, with D possibly matching TRBD2 (5 bases). The CDR3 is 12 residues long. CDR1 is LNHDA, CDR2 SQIVND, per germline (reference sequence). V was cut by 7 bases and J by 3 bases, with 7 bases left in between. CDR3 protein: CASKGLYNEQFF. CDR3 DNA sequence: TGTGCCAGTAAAGGACTCTACAATGAGCAGTTCTTC.

This rearrangement joins TRBV29-1 to TRBJ1-2; 8 bases are a match to TRBD1. There are 13 residues in the CDR3. V gave up 7 bases and J gave up 4 bases; unmatched junction bases: 8. Germline V gives CDR1 SQVTM, CDR2 ANQGSEA. CDR3 DNA: TGCAGCGGATCAGGGGGCACGGTCTATGGCTACACCTTC. Translated: CSGSGGTVYGYTF.

The chain has TRBV12-3 or TRBV12-4 and TRBJ1-6, with 7 bases that match TRBD1. There are 13 residues in the CDR3. The V segment lost 4 bases and the J segment 8 bases; nucleotides outside the gene matches: 2. The CDR3 here is CASSYDRDSPLHF. DNA for the CDR3: TGTGCCAGCAGTTATGACAGGGATTCACCCCTCCACTTT.

The rearrangement joins TRBV4-1 to TRBJ1-4; 7 nucleotides align to TRBD1. With 5 bases clipped from V and 2 bases from J, the junction kept 17 bases outside the gene matches. The CDR3 has 19 residues. The germline gives CDR1 MGHRA, CDR2 YSYEKL. This CDR3 reads CASSLPGQRGLGTNEKLFF. The CDR3 nucleotides read TGCGCCAGCAGCTTACCGGGACAGAGGGGGTTGGGGACTAATGAAAAACTGTTTTTT.

This clone was seen a single time. The rearrangement uses TRBV15 and TRBJ1-3; unclear D gene. The germline V and J ends were trimmed by 0 bases and 2 bases, with 8 bases remaining between them. The CDR3 runs to 15 residues. Germline loops: CDR1 LNHNV, CDR2 YYDKDF (reference sequence). CDR3 bases: TGTGCCACCAGCAGAGATCTAAGCACTGGAAACACCATATATTTT. Amino acid sequence: CATSRDLSTGNTIYF.

The CDR3 region has the DNA TGTGCCATCAGTCTTACAGGGGGCGGGGAGCCTCAAGAGACCCAGTACTTC. Its translation is CAISLTGGGEPQETQYF. The gene calls are TRBV10-3 and TRBJ2-5; 9 bases are a match to TRBD1. The germline V gene has CDR1 ENHRY and CDR2 SYGVKD. This CDR3 comprises 17 residues. Germline trimming cut 5 bases from V and 2 bases from J; bases unmatched to any gene: 12.

The rearrangement links TRBV30 to TRBJ1-4; 7 positions match TRBD1. V lost 1 base to trimming and J lost 8 bases; unmatched junction nucleotides: 7. CDR1 and CDR2 from the germline V gene are GTSNPN and SVGIG (reference sequence). CDR3 size: 14 residues. The CDR3 spells CAWSEGQAGEKLFF. The CDR3 DNA is TGTGCCTGGAGTGAAGGACAGGCAGGAGAAAAACTGTTTTTT.

This clone appeared a single time. The chain combines TRBV6-4 with TRBJ2-2; 7 bases are a match to TRBD1. This CDR3 is 15 amino acids long. J was trimmed by 1 base and V by 5 bases; bases with no gene match: 4. Germline V gene sequence: CDR1 MRHNA, CDR2 SNTAGT. The DNA of the CDR3 is TGTGCCAGCAGTTTGACAGGGCAGAACACCGGGGAGCTGTTTTTT. This codes for CASSLTGQNTGELFF.

The rearrangement uses TRBV1 and TRBJ1-1; the table calls TRBD1, which could not be checked here. TRBV1 corresponds to a pseudogene. There are 15 residues in the CDR3. The CDR3 sequence is CTSSHRPGGCTEAFF. CDR3 bases: TGCACCAGCAGCCACCGCCCAGGGGGTTGCACTGAAGCTTTCTTT.

V gene TRBV4-1 combines with J gene TRBJ1-5; D unclear. Germline loops: CDR1 MGHRA, CDR2 YSYEKL. V gave up 1 base and J gave up 8 bases, with 9 bases separating them. The CDR3 contains 13 residues. The CDR3 is CASSQALVEPQHF. The CDR3 nucleotides read TGCGCCAGCAGCCAAGCTTTAGTGGAGCCCCAGCATTTT.

There are a few counts of this clone. The rearrangement links TRBV6-5 to TRBJ2-3, with 9 bases that match TRBD1. Germline CDR1 MNHEY, CDR2 SVGAGI. CDR3 length: 14 residues. Trimming removed 6 bases from V and 2 bases from J; junction bases left unmatched: 3. CDR3 sequence: CASRGTGYTDTQYF. In DNA, the CDR3 is TGTGCCAGCAGAGGGACAGGGTACACAGATACGCAGTATTTT.

V usage is TRBV4-1 and J usage is TRBJ1-4, with 9 bases fitting TRBD1. The V gene end was trimmed by 1 base and the J gene end by 8 bases; junction bases not matched to a gene: 11. The length of the CDR3 is 17 residues. Germline lookup yields CDR1 MGHRA and CDR2 YSYEKL. CDR3 DNA sequence: TGCGCCAGCAGCCAAGTTTACACCGGGACAGGGAAGGAAAAACTGTTTTTT. Its translation is CASSQVYTGTGKEKLFF.

The chain is built from TRBV6-5 and TRBJ1-5; no clear D gene. Trimming stripped 6 bases from V and 7 bases from J, with 13 bases between. In germline, CDR1 is MNHEY, CDR2 SVGAGI. The CDR3 totals 13 residues. CDR3 sequence reads: CASSQKPRQPQHF. For the CDR3, the DNA is TGTGCCAGCAGCCAAAAACCCCGGCAGCCCCAGCATTTT.

The chain joins TRBV28 to TRBJ2-2; the D is unclear. V was cut by 6 bases and J by 7 bases, with 12 bases left in between. The CDR3 is 13 amino acids. CDR1 and CDR2 (germline): MDHEN, SYDVKM. CDR3 DNA: TGTGCCAGCAGCCCCGTCTTACTCGGGGAGCTGTTTTTT. This encodes CASSPVLLGELFF.

The J gene is TRBJ1-5, the V gene TRBV19, with unresolved D. Trimming removed 7 bases at V and 0 bases at J, with 13 bases between. Per germline, CDR1 LNHDA and CDR2 SQIVND (reference sequence). The CDR3 consists of 15 residues. CDR3 coding DNA: TGTGCCAGTACCCGCTCTCGGGATAGCAATCAGCCCCAGCATTTT. Its translation: CASTRSRDSNQPQHF.

The chain carries TRBV27 and TRBJ2-1; 9 bases map to TRBD2. This CDR3 comprises 14 residues. CDR1 is MNHEY, CDR2 SMNVEV, per germline (reference sequence). V dropped 5 bases and J dropped 3; count of bases not matched to a gene: 2. The CDR3 bases are TGTGCCAGCAGTGAACTAGCGGGCTACAATGAGCAGTTCTTC. Translation: CASSELAGYNEQFF.

The CDR3: CASSPPNAGQGIHGYTF. CDR3 nucleotides: TGTGCCAGCTCACCACCCAATGCGGGACAGGGGATTCATGGCTACACCTTC. V and J are TRBV18 and TRBJ1-2, with 10 bases fitting TRBD1. This CDR3 has 17 residues. V trimming: 0 bases; J trimming: 6 bases; junction bases outside the gene matches: 10. Germline CDR1 reads KGHSH; CDR2 reads LQKENI.